The clone carrying this T cell receptor beta chain was recorded many times. Its antigen is still unknown. CDR1 DFQATT and CDR2 SNEGSKA come from the germline V gene (reference sequence). The V end lost 6 bases, the J end lost 3 bases, and 12 bases lay between the germline ends. The CDR3 is 12 residues long. This sample was included in a study of CD8 T cells in ankylosing spondylitis. Study-wide points: Disease-linked clones reportedly concentrated significantly in matched ankylosing spondylitis synovial fluid. What seemed typical of ankylosing spondylitis blood was a TCR beta motif built from fewer than ten highly homologous variants.

Each TCR beta library was made by quantitative 5'-RACE that incorporated molecular barcodes. One entry per CDR3 protein, called by TCRdb with MiXCR from the 5' RACE reads. This table holds about 840,000 distinct CDR3 sequences, about 11% found once. This clonotype was sampled from a male donor with ankylosing spondylitis. The V and J genes are TRBV20-1 and TRBJ2-7, with D possibly being TRBD2 (5 bases). The specimen sequenced was blood, either unsorted or a sorted T cell fraction (not recorded which). CDR3 in DNA: TGCAGTGCCTCCCGGGATTACTACGAGCAGTACTTC. Translating it yields CSASRDYYEQYF.